The 17 T cell receptor beta chains given below trace back to one sample, sequenced in a study of blood T cell repertoires in COVID-19. Some clones are missing from TCRdb's copy, which holds only in-frame ones; the method was immunoSEQ multiplex PCR. The sample records 250,000 or so clones, approximately 83% being singletons. Source material: PBMCs or T cells enriched from blood (not recorded which). These receptors originate from a man aged 45 to 65 who had recovered from COVID-19.

The J gene is TRBJ2-3, the V gene TRBV24-1, with a possible D match to TRBD2 (5 bases). The V gene's germline CDR1 is KGHDR and CDR2 SFDVKD. V lost 4 bases, J lost 2 bases, and 12 bases lay in between. This CDR3 comprises 15 residues. The CDR3, as DNA: TGTGCCACCAGTGACTCCGGACTTGTCACAGATACGCAGTATTTT. Translating it yields CATSDSGLVTDTQYF.

V usage is TRBV23-1 and J usage is TRBJ2-5; D is perhaps TRBD2 (5 bases). TRBV23-1 is reported as an ORF; its role is uncertain. The CDR3 consists of 14 residues. Trimming cost V 0 bases and J 5 bases, with 10 bases left between them. In nucleotides, the CDR3 is TGCGCCAGCAGTCAATCCACCCCGGGGGAGACCCAGTACTTC. Translated, it gives CASSQSTPGETQYF.

The chain combines TRBV7-3 with TRBJ1-6; 10 bases line up with TRBD1. The germline gives CDR1 SGHTA, CDR2 FQGTGA. Unmatched junction bases numbered 4, after V lost 2 bases and J lost 9 bases. The CDR3 runs 15 residues. Here the CDR3 DNA reads TGTGCCAGCAGCTTAGAGGGGACAGGGGCTTCACCCCTCCACTTT. Its protein is CASSLEGTGASPLHF.

This clone was observed a single time. V is TRBV7-8 and J is TRBJ2-7; 7 nucleotides match TRBD1. Germline V gene sequence: CDR1 SGHVS, CDR2 FQNEAQ. The junction had 13 bases not matched to a gene; V was cut back by 5 bases and J by 0 bases. The CDR3 has 17 residues. The DNA for the CDR3 is TGTGCCAGCAGCCACACCTTCCAGGGGGTTTCCTCCTACGAGCAGTACTTC. It specifies CASSHTFQGVSSYEQYF. Complete variable domain (other parts from reference TRBV7-8 and TRBJ2-7): GAGVSQSPRYKVAKRGQDVALRCDPISGHVSLFWYQQALGQGPEFLTYFQNEAQLDKSGLPSDRFFAERPEGSVSTLKIQRTQQEDSAVYLCASSHTFQGVSSYEQYFGPGTRLTVT.

The chain uses TRBV5-6 and TRBJ1-2; 8 positions match TRBD1. Trimming at V came to 3 bases and at J to 8 bases, leaving 3 bases not matched to a gene. Germline-derived CDR1 and CDR2 are SGHDT and YYEEEE. The CDR3 length is 12 residues. The DNA of the CDR3 is TGTGCCAGCAGCTGGAACAGGGGGGGCTACACCTTC. It specifies CASSWNRGGYTF. The complete variable domain, with remaining parts taken from reference TRBV5-6 and TRBJ1-2, reads DAGVTQSPTHLIKTRGQQVTLRCSPKSGHDTVSWYQQALGQGPQFIFQYYEEEERQRGNFPDRFSGHQFPNYSSELNVNALLLGDSALYLCASSWNRGGYTFGSGTRLTVV.

This clone was recorded once. V gene TRBV19 combines with J gene TRBJ1-5, with 7 bases identical to TRBD1. Germline CDR1 LNHDA, CDR2 SQIVND (reference sequence). Losses at the gene ends were 2 bases for V and 5 bases for J; bases not matched to a gene: 3. The CDR3 is 14 amino acids. In DNA form, the CDR3 reads TGTGCCAGTAGTATATACAGGGGTTATCAGCCCCAGCATTTT. Translation: CASSIYRGYQPQHF.

The chain recombines TRBV19 with TRBJ1-6, with D possibly matching TRBD1 (5 bases). Trimming cost V 1 base and J 14 bases, with 21 bases left between them. Germline V lookup: CDR1 LNHDA, CDR2 SQIVND (reference sequence). The CDR3 is made up of 16 amino acids. CDR3 sequence: CASSIAVQGGLLTLHF. In nucleotides, the CDR3 is TGTGCCAGTAGTATAGCCGTCCAGGGAGGCCTATTAACCCTCCACTTT.

The rearrangement uses TRBV7-8 and TRBJ2-3; D gene unclear. The length of the CDR3 is 15 residues. The V and J ends lost 6 bases and 4 bases respectively, with 17 bases between them. In germline, CDR1 is SGHVS, CDR2 FQNEAQ. CDR3 bases: TGTGCCAGCAGGCTGCTGGTCAGTAACCCAGATACGCAGTATTTT. Its protein is CASRLLVSNPDTQYF.

The chain couples TRBV7-9 to TRBJ2-3, with TRBD1 matching over 7 bases. From germline, CDR1 is SEHNR and CDR2 FQNEAQ (reference sequence). The CDR3 has 14 residues. The ends lost 10 bases at V and 0 bases at J; junction bases unmatched: 7. The CDR3 reads CAKQGITSTDTQYF. In DNA form, the CDR3 reads TGTGCCAAACAGGGGATCACTAGCACAGATACGCAGTATTTT.

The rearrangement links TRBV24-1 to TRBJ2-1; 12 bases agree with TRBD2. Germline CDR1 reads KGHDR; CDR2 reads SFDVKD. The CDR3 has 18 residues. V shed 0 bases and J 5 bases; nucleotides not matched to a gene: 7. Here the CDR3 reads CATSDLRASGRADNEQFF. The CDR3 DNA follows: TGTGCCACCAGTGATTTGAGGGCTAGCGGGAGGGCGGACAATGAGCAGTTCTTC.

V gene TRBV25-1 combines with J gene TRBJ2-1, with D perhaps matching TRBD1 (6 bases). Germline values: CDR1 MGHDK, CDR2 SYGVNS. This CDR3 region has 15 residues. V lost 3 bases and J lost 5, with 14 bases in between. The CDR3 here is CASSDVLAGDNEQFF. The DNA for the CDR3 is TGTGCCAGCAGTGATGTGTTGGCAGGGGACAATGAGCAGTTCTTC. Looking up the rest from reference TRBV25-1 and TRBJ2-1 gives the full variable domain: EADIYQTPRYLVIGTGKKITLECSQTMGHDKMYWYQQDPGMELHLIHYSYGVNSTEKGDLSSESTVSRIRTEHFPLTLESARPSHTSQYLCASSDVLAGDNEQFFGPGTRLTVL.

The rearrangement joins TRBV12-3 or TRBV12-4 to TRBJ1-5, with D tentatively TRBD1 (5 bases). Trimming removed 6 bases at V and 6 bases at J, with 12 bases between. The CDR3 has 13 amino acids. The CDR3 loop is CASRAGMGQPQHF. CDR3 bases: TGTGCCAGCAGAGCAGGGATGGGTCAGCCCCAGCATTTT.

The rearrangement joins TRBV27 to TRBJ1-1; D not certain. Germline V lookup: CDR1 MNHEY, CDR2 SMNVEV (reference sequence). Deletions cut 3 bases from V and 9 bases from J, with 11 bases between. This CDR3 is built from 12 residues. CDR3 sequence: CASSFPGMKAFF. The CDR3 coding sequence is TGTGCCAGCAGTTTTCCGGGGATGAAAGCTTTCTTT.

The V and J genes are TRBV7-9 and TRBJ2-7, with TRBD1 matching over 12 bases. This CDR3 comprises 16 residues. The V gene's germline CDR1 is SEHNR and CDR2 FQNEAQ (reference sequence). After removal of 4 bases from V and 3 bases from J, the junction contained 7 bases not matched to a gene. The chain's CDR3 is CASSSSRDRGLYEQYF. The CDR3 DNA sequence: TGTGCCAGCAGCTCCTCTCGGGACAGGGGGCTCTACGAGCAGTACTTC.

The chain couples TRBV19 to TRBJ1-5, with D possibly matching TRBD1 (6 bases). Germline V gene lookup returns CDR1 LNHDA and CDR2 SQIVND (reference sequence). This CDR3 is built from 14 residues. V lost 7 bases and J 3 bases, leaving 13 bases between the germline ends. The CDR3 DNA reads as TGTGCCAGTAACGGGCAGGGACACAATCAGCCCCAGCATTTT. Translated, it gives CASNGQGHNQPQHF.

The chain links TRBV25-1 to TRBJ2-1, with TRBD1 identical over 10 bases. This CDR3 is 15 amino acids long. J lost 9 bases, V lost 3 bases, and 8 bases had no gene match. Germline V gene sequence: CDR1 MGHDK, CDR2 SYGVNS. The CDR3 is CASSDDRGRRGEQFF. CDR3 in DNA: TGTGCCAGCAGTGACGACAGGGGGCGCCGGGGTGAGCAGTTCTTC.

This chain joins TRBV5-1 and TRBJ1-2, with D hard to call. V was shortened by 3 bases and J by 1 base, with 10 bases between the two germline ends. Germline CDR1 and CDR2: SGHRS and YFSETQ. The CDR3 is 14 residues long. The DNA of the CDR3 is TGCGCCAGCAGCTCCCCACAGAGTAACTATGGCTACACCTTC. Its translation: CASSSPQSNYGYTF.